This T cell receptor (beta chain) is from a study of blood T cells in healthy people across ages. The overall study: Template-switching capture recovered about one barcoded beta molecule per two T cells.

Each donor gave ten milliliters of peripheral blood. Extractions gave at least 5.5 micrograms of total RNA per sample. The germline V gene has CDR1 MNHEY and CDR2 SVGAGI. Trimming pared 7 bases from V and 7 bases from J, leaving 11 bases between. The CDR3 sequence is 13 residues long. Sample-barcoded 5' priming and a J-beta primer mix drove a second PCR of 7 to 11 cycles. Unique molecular identifiers of 12 random nucleotides labeled each cDNA. TCRdb used MiXCR to reprocess the 5' RACE reads, holding one entry per CDR3 protein. The sample consists of about 1.4 million distinct CDR3 sequences, approximately 59% of them appearing once.

The sequence came from a man aged 18 to 30 in good health. This chain connects TRBV6-5 to TRBJ1-6; D gene unclear. The sample taken for sequencing was blood. The DNA for the CDR3 is TGTGCCAGCACCGCAATAGAAAATTCACCCCTCCACTTT. Protein product: CASTAIENSPLHF.